This T cell receptor beta chain was sequenced in a study of T-cell reconstitution after alpha-beta-depleted transplantation in children (dated by TCRdb to between 2015 and 2016). As for the study more broadly: Using TCR repertoire profiling, the study quantitatively followed how T-cell immune reconstitution unfolded in children after TCRalphabeta/CD19-depleted allogeneic hematopoietic cell transplantation. The paper's findings and limits, for the study overall: About two months after transplant, the apparently early recovery of alphabetaT-cell counts reportedly depended on just several hundred clones that had expanded rapidly and came from non-depleted graft cells. In some patients, the high TCRbeta diversity seen at day 60 was put down to recipient T cells and intrathymic progenitors that had survived conditioning. Over the following months the frequencies of hyperexpanded clones went down, and after one year T-cell counts and TCRbeta diversity were mostly credited to newly produced T cells.

This clonotype was picked up many times. What antigen it recognizes has not been identified. Per-base qualities were not stored, and no clone one base away is much larger. The germline V gene encodes CDR1 SNHLY and CDR2 FYNNEI. V is pared back by 2 bases and J by 0 bases, with 10 bases lying between the germline termini. The CDR3 starts with the cysteine, ends with the phenylalanine, and has 15 residues. The sequence is cut down to CDR3 DNA, 45 bases in frame from base 1. The library came from PCR. TCRdb records Illumina HiSeq 2500 as the sequencer. Molecular barcoding was employed in the preparation of TCR libraries, with unique molecular identifiers being used to normalize TCRbeta repertoire quantification. The raw public data were reprocessed by TCRdb itself: fastp quality trimming at Q25, MiXCR clonotype calling, in-frame beta chains only. Rows are combined by CDR3 protein, so each entry shows the most common genes and DNA. Across this sample there are roughly 490,000 distinct CDR3 sequences, with approximately 10% seen only once. In total, the top ten clones hold less than 15% of the sample.

The meaning of the sample's treatment or condition label: allogeneic hematopoietic cell transplantation with graft depleted of TCRalphabeta T cells and CD19 B cells. TCRalphabeta/CD19-depleted allogeneic hematopoietic cell grafts were given to the transplant recipients, all of whom were children. The TCR comes from a female patient between 2 and 15 years old who had a stem cell transplant for aplastic anemia, so the T cells may come from the graft donor. The sequencing here drew on PBMCs, mostly from graft donor cells, taken 180 days after TCRalphabeta/CD19-depleted stem cell transplant. The chain was built from TRBV2 and TRBJ1-2; no confident D gene assignment can be made. The CDR3 corresponds to CASSERGRANYGYTF. The nucleotide sequence is given as TGTGCCAGCAGTGAACGTGGAAGAGCTAACTATGGCTACACCTTC.